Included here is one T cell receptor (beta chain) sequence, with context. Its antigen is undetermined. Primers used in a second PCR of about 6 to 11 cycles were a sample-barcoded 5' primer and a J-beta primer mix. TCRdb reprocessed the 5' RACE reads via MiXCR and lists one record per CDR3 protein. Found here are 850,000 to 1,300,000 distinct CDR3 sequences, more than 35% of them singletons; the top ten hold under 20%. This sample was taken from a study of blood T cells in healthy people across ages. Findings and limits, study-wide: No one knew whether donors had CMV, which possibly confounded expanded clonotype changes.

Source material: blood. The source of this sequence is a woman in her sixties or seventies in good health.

CDR3 region: CSADEYGSPSDEQYF. The CDR3 region has the DNA TGCAGTGCGGACGAGTACGGGAGTCCATCGGATGAGCAGTACTTC. This chain links TRBV20-1 with TRBJ2-7, with D possibly being TRBD2 (6 bases). Trimming took off 6 bases at V and 7 bases at J, with 25 bases between the two ends. CDR3 length: 15 residues. The germline gives CDR1 DFQATT, CDR2 SNEGSKA (reference sequence).